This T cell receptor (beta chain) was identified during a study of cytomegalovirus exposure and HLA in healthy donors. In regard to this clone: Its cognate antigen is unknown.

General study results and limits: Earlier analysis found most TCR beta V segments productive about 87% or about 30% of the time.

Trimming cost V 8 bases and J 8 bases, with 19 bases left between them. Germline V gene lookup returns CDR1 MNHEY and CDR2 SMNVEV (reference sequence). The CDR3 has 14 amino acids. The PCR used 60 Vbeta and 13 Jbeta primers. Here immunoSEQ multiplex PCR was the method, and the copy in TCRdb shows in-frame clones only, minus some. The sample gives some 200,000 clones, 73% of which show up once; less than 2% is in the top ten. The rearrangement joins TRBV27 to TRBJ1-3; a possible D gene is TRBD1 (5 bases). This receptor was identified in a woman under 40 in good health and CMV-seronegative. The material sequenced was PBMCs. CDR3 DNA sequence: TGTGCCAGCGGAAGGCGGGGGAATTGGGACACCATATATTTT. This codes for CASGRRGNWDTIYF.